This T cell receptor (beta chain) was sequenced during a study of T cells after yellow fever vaccination. The wider study: Each low-cell-number fraction was prepared by means of SMART-Seq v4 Ultra Low Input.

Template switching by 5'RACE produced TCR cDNA, adding a universal primer site and UMIs. MiXCR was run by TCRdb on the 5' RACE reads, yielding one entry per CDR3 protein. The sample lists about 340,000 distinct CDR3 sequences, around an eighth occurring once. The sequencing here drew on CD4+ T cells sorted from PBMCs, taken 15 days after the yellow fever booster vaccination. The TCR originated in a man between 18 and 29 years old who received the YFV17D yellow fever vaccine.

DNA of the CDR3: TGTGCCAGCAAGGCTGGGTGGGCAGATACGCAGTATTTT. Protein: CASKAGWADTQYF. This chain uses TRBV7-2 with TRBJ2-3; D is ambiguous. With 7 bases removed from V and 4 bases from J, the gap between germline ends came to 12 bases. The CDR3 consists of 13 residues. Germline V gene sequence: CDR1 SGHTA, CDR2 FQGNSA.